Reported below is one T cell receptor beta chain. Its antigen is unidentified. Sequenced by immunoSEQ multiplex PCR; TCRdb stores in-frame clones only, minus some. The data hold fewer than 2,000 clones, with less than 75% observed a single time. Germline-derived CDR1 and CDR2 are SEHNR and FQNEAQ (reference sequence). The CDR3 has 16 amino acids. With 6 bases removed from V and 2 bases from J, the gap between germline ends came to 17 bases. This sample was taken from a study of T cells in tumors after PD-1 blockade. Across the whole study: Patients had no prior checkpoint blockade, systemic immunosuppressants, or anti-cancer therapy within 4 weeks.

Template: tumor biopsy or peripheral blood genomic DNA, roughly 550-6,500 ng per sample. General observations from the study: Clonal replacement, not reinvigoration, is suggested for expanded exhausted CD8+ clones after therapy. In squamous cell carcinoma, under 65% of expanded exhausted clones were novel.

The chain has TRBV7-9 and TRBJ2-1; no clear D gene. This clonotype was obtained from a human donor with cutaneous squamous cell carcinoma. Sequencing used tumor tissue, obtained before anti-PD-1 treatment. The chain's CDR3 is CASSHHPSTAYNEQFF. Written as DNA, the CDR3 is TGTGCCAGCAGTCATCACCCCTCTACCGCCTACAATGAGCAGTTCTTC.